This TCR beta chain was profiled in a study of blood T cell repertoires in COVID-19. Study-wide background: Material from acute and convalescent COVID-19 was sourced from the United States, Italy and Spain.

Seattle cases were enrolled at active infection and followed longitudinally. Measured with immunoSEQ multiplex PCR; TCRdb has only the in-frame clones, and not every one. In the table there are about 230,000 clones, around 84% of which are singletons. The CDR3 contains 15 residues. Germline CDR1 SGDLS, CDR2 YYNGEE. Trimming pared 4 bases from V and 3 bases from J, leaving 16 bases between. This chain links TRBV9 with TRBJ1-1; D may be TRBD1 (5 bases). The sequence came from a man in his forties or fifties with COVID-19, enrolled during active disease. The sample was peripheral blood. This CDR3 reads CASSLGGRWDTEAFF. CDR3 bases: TGTGCCAGCAGCTTGGGGGGTAGGTGGGACACTGAAGCTTTCTTT.